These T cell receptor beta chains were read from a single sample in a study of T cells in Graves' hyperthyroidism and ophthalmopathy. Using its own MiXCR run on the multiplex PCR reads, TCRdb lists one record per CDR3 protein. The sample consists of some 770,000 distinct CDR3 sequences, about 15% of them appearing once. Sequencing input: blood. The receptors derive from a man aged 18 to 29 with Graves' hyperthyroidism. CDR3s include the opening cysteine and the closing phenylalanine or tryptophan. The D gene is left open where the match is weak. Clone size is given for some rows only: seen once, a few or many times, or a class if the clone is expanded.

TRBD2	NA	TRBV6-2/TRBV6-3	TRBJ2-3	CASSSIAVAGGPDTQYF	TGTGCCAGCAGCTCCATCGCGGTAGCGGGAGGGCCGGATACGCAGTATTTT
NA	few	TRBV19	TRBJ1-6	CASSTELNSPLHF	TGTGCCAGTAGTACCGAGCTCAATTCACCCCTCCACTTT
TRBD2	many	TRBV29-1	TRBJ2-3	CSAAGLAGGTDTQYF	TGCAGCGCTGCCGGACTAGCGGGAGGCACAGATACGCAGTATTTT
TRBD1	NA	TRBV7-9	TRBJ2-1	CASWGTGGSYNEQFF	TGTGCCAGCTGGGGGACAGGGGGCTCCTACAATGAGCAGTTCTTC
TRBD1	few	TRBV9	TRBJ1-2	CASSVGTENYGYTF	TGTGCCAGCAGCGTGGGGACAGAGAACTATGGCTACACCTTC
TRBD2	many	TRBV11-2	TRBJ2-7	CVIAGDREQYF	TGTGTAATTGCGGGAGATCGCGAGCAGTACTTC
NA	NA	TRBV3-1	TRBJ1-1	CASASGTADYAFF	TGTGCCAGCGCTTCCGGGACGGCGGACTATGCTTTCTTT
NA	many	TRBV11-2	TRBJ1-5	CASTPDGDFSNQPQHF	TGTGCCAGCACTCCCGACGGGGACTTTAGCAATCAGCCCCAGCATTTT
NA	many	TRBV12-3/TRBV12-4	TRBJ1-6	CASSFGRVYNSPLHF	TGTGCCAGCAGTTTCGGCAGGGTCTATAATTCACCCCTCCACTTT
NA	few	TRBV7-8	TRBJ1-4	CASSAARGGTNEKLFF	TGTGCCAGCAGCGCCGCAAGGGGAGGAACTAATGAAAAACTGTTTTTT
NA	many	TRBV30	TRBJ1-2	CAWSALVVGGYTF	TGTGCCTGGAGTGCCCTGGTGGTAGGCGGCTACACCTTC
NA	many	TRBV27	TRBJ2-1	CASSRNLGNEQFF	TGTGCCAGCAGTCGGAACCTGGGCAATGAGCAGTTCTTC
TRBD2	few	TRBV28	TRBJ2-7	CASRLSGSTFEQYF	TGTGCCAGCAGACTCAGCGGGAGCACTTTCGAGCAGTACTTC
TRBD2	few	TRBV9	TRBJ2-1	CASSAGGAAYNEQFF	TGTGCCAGCAGCGCGGGAGGTGCCGCCTACAATGAGCAGTTCTTC
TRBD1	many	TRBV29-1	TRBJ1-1	CSVEGGTASEAFF	TGCAGCGTTGAAGGGGGGACAGCCAGTGAAGCTTTCTTT
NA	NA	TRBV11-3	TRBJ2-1	CASSLPTGSEQFF	TGTGCCAGCAGCTTACCCACAGGGAGTGAGCAGTTCTTC
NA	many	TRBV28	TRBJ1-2	CASSSMGYGYTF	TGTGCCAGCAGTTCCATGGGGTATGGCTACACCTTC
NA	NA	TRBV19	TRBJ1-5	CASMRDLSNQPQHF	TGTGCCAGTATGAGGGACCTTAGCAATCAGCCCCAGCATTTT
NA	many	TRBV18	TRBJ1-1	CASSPPPGSTEAFF	TGTGCCAGCTCACCACCCCCTGGGAGCACTGAAGCTTTCTTT
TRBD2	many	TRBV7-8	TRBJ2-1	CASSFTSGRAIEQFF	TGTGCCAGCAGCTTTACTAGCGGGAGGGCCATCGAGCAGTTCTTC
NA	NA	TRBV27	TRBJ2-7	CASRARAWDEQYF	TGTGCCAGCAGGGCTAGAGCCTGGGACGAGCAGTACTTC
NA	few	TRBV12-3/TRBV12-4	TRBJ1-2	CASSKQGWSGYTF	TGTGCCAGCAGCAAACAGGGCTGGAGTGGCTACACCTTC
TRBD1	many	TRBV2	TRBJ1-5	CASSTPRGQRGNQPQHF	TGTGCCAGCAGTACGCCCAGGGGGCAGAGGGGCAATCAGCCCCAGCATTTT
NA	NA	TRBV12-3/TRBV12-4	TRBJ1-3	CASSLDTPRSGNTIYF	TGTGCCAGCAGTTTAGATACGCCTCGTTCTGGAAACACCATATATTTT
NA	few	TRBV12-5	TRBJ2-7	CASGPRWGYHYEQYF	TGTGCTAGTGGTCCGCGGTGGGGTTACCATTACGAGCAGTACTTC
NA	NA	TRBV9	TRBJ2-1	CASSVEGDSYNEQFF	TGTGCCAGCAGCGTAGAGGGGGACTCCTACAATGAGCAGTTCTTC
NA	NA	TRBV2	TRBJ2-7	CASSRGTGTSEQYF	TGTGCCAGCAGTCGTGGGACTGGGACCAGCGAGCAGTACTTC
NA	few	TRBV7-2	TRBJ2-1	CASSPSGRASSSYNEQFF	TGTGCCAGCAGCCCATCAGGTAGGGCCTCGAGCTCCTACAATGAGCAGTTCTTC
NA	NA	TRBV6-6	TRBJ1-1	CASSYSTGPQAGAFF	TGTGCCAGCAGTTACTCTACAGGGCCCCAAGCGGGAGCTTTCTTT
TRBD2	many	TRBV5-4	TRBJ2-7	CASSYRLRGDEQYF	TGTGCCAGCAGCTATCGACTGCGGGGGGACGAGCAGTACTTC
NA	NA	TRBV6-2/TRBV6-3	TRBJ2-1	CASKSGHSYNEQFF	TGTGCCAGCAAGAGCGGGCACTCCTACAATGAGCAGTTCTTC
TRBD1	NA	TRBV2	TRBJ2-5	CASRDRAQGTQYF	TGTGCCAGCAGGGACAGGGCTCAAGGGACCCAGTACTTC
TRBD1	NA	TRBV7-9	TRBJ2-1	CASSRMTGDEQFF	TGTGCCAGCAGCCGCATGACAGGGGATGAGCAGTTCTTC
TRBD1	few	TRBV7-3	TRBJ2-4	CASSLGTGVFATYF	TGTGCCAGCAGCTTAGGTACAGGGGTTTTCGCTACGTACTTC
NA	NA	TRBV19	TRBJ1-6	CASSYRETHSPLHF	TGTGCCAGTAGTTACCGGGAGACCCATTCACCCCTCCACTTT
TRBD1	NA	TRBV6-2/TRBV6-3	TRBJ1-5	CATARQGSNQPQHF	TGTGCCACCGCCCGACAGGGTAGCAATCAGCCCCAGCATTTT
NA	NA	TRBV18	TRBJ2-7	CASSPPGRRASYEQYF	TGTGCCAGCTCACCCCCGGGCCGGAGGGCTTCCTACGAGCAGTACTTC
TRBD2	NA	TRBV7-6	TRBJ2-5	CASSLEATSGQETQYF	TGTGCCAGCAGCTTAGAGGCCACTAGCGGACAAGAGACCCAGTACTTC
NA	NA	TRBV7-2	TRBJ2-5	CASSLAGTRPVTQYF	TGTGCCAGCAGCTTAGCGGGAACCCGCCCCGTGACCCAGTACTTC
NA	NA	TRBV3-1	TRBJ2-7	CASSQAVRQARPYEQYF	TGTGCCAGCAGCCAAGCCGTAAGACAGGCCCGCCCCTACGAGCAGTACTTC
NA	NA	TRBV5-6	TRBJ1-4	CASSRLRRGINEKLFF	TGTGCCAGCAGCCGCCTCCGGCGGGGAATTAATGAAAAACTGTTTTTT
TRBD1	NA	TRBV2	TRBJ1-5	CASSDDEGASQPQHF	TGTGCCAGCAGTGACGACGAGGGGGCTAGTCAGCCCCAGCATTTT
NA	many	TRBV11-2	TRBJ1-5	CASSQPDPNLNQPQHF	TGTGCCAGCAGCCAGCCTGACCCTAACCTCAATCAGCCCCAGCATTTT
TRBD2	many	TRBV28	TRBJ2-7	CASTPGLAVTYEQYF	TGTGCCAGCACTCCCGGACTAGCGGTAACCTACGAGCAGTACTTC
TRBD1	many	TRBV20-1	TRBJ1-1	CSATRDRNTEAFF	TGCAGTGCAACCCGGGACAGGAACACTGAAGCTTTCTTT
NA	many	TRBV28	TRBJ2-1	CASRGANEQFF	TGTGCCAGCAGGGGCGCCAATGAGCAGTTCTTC
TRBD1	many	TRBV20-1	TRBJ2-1	CSAWTGDEQFF	TGCAGTGCCTGGACAGGGGATGAGCAGTTCTTC
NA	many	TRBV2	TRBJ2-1	CASRPGWDEQFF	TGTGCCAGCAGGCCAGGGTGGGATGAGCAGTTCTTC
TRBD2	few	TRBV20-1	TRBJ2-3	CSALPPWRERGTDTQYF	TGCAGTGCTCTCCCCCCTTGGCGGGAGCGGGGCACAGATACGCAGTATTTT
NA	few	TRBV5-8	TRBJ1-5	CASSFDRQAQHF	TGTGCCAGCAGCTTCGACAGGCAGGCCCAGCATTTT
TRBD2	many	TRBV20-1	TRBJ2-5	CSAPLPTSGQETQYF	TGCAGTGCTCCTCTTCCGACTAGCGGCCAAGAGACCCAGTACTTC
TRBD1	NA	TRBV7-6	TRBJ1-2	CASSLEAGGGSYGYTF	TGTGCCAGCAGCTTAGAAGCAGGGGGCGGTAGTTATGGCTACACCTTC
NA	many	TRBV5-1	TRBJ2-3	CASSQGQRTDTQYF	TGCGCCAGCAGCCAGGGACAACGCACAGATACGCAGTATTTT
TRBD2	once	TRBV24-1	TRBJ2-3	CATSDRTSSYTDTQYF	TGTGCCACCAGTGACCGGACTAGCAGCTACACAGATACGCAGTATTTT
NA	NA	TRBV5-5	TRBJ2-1	CASSLLPTGTYSEQFF	TGTGCCAGCAGCCTTCTACCGACCGGGACTTACAGTGAGCAGTTCTTC
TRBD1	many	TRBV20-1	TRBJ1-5	CSAKDRADQPQHF	TGCAGTGCTAAGGACAGGGCTGATCAGCCCCAGCATTTT
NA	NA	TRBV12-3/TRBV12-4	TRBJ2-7	CASSPRDGWEQYF	TGTGCCAGCAGTCCTAGGGACGGCTGGGAGCAGTACTTC
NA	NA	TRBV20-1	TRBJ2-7	CSASRQNSYEQYF	TGCAGTGCTAGCCGACAGAACTCCTACGAGCAGTACTTC
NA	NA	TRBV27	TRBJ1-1	CASSPGPMPTEAFF	TGTGCCAGCAGTCCGGGACCTATGCCCACTGAAGCTTTCTTT